The present entry profiles one T cell receptor beta chain with its context. The antigen remains undetermined. The primer mix had 60 Vbeta and 13 Jbeta primers. Assay used: immunoSEQ multiplex PCR; TCRdb lists only in-frame clones, some missing. This table holds 150,000 to 250,000 clones, approximately 79% found once. The CDR3 is 15 amino acids. The V end lost 7 bases, the J end lost 7 bases, and 17 bases lay between the germline ends. Germline lookup yields CDR1 MRHNA and CDR2 SNTAGT. The data originate from a study of cytomegalovirus exposure and HLA in healthy donors. Study as a whole: Among the 370 or so donors who were genotyped, about 80% fell in the genetic ancestry cluster that is associated with self-reported Caucasian donors.

Study-wide findings and caveats: The authors listed about 170 TCR beta chains as cytomegalovirus-associated.

The chain combines TRBV6-4 with TRBJ1-6; D uncertain. Source material: PBMCs. The source of this sequence is a woman in her twenties or thirties in good health and CMV-seropositive. The DNA for the CDR3 is TGTGCCAGCACCGCGGTCCCCGGCATAAATTCACCCCTCCACTTT. It specifies CASTAVPGINSPLHF.